These 22 T cell receptor beta chains were sequenced from one sample in a study of glioma-infiltrating T cells after dendritic cell vaccination. Libraries were prepared by immunoSEQ multiplex PCR; TCRdb keeps only in-frame clonotypes and omits some of them. The sample lists 72,000 or so clones, around nine tenths occurring once. Time point given: after dendritic cell vaccination, including at tumor progression/relapse. Sequences were derived from blood, sampled after dendritic cell vaccination. The receptors here all came from a human donor with glioblastoma.

The V gene is TRBV5-6, the J gene TRBJ1-6; the match to TRBD1 covers 9 bases. The CDR3 totals 15 residues. Germline V CDR1 and CDR2: SGHDT, YYEEEE. After removal of 3 bases from V and 16 bases from J, the junction contained 14 bases not matched to a gene. The CDR3 spells CASSSSPGQGRGLHF. DNA for the CDR3: TGTGCCAGCAGCTCGTCTCCGGGACAGGGAAGGGGGCTCCACTTT. The full variable domain, in which reference TRBV5-6 and TRBJ1-6 provide the parts outside the CDR3, is DAGVTQSPTHLIKTRGQQVTLRCSPKSGHDTVSWYQQALGQGPQFIFQYYEEEERQRGNFPDRFSGHQFPNYSSELNVNALLLGDSALYLCASSSSPGQGRGLHFGNGTRLTVT.

The chain has TRBV7-9 and TRBJ1-6; TRBD1 matches 10 bases. The ends lost 5 bases at V and 10 bases at J; junction bases unmatched: 8. Looked up from germline, CDR1 is SEHNR and CDR2 is FQNEAQ (reference sequence). This CDR3 has 15 amino acids. The chain's CDR3 is CASSTGQGVDSPLHF. The CDR3 DNA reads as TGTGCCAGCAGCACCGGACAGGGGGTAGACTCACCCCTCCACTTT.

This chain's CDR3 is CASSEVEYQETQYF. The CDR3 coding sequence is TGTGCCAGCAGTGAAGTGGAGTACCAAGAGACCCAGTACTTC. The rearrangement uses TRBV2 and TRBJ2-5; D remains ambiguous. Trimming left V 1 base short and J 0 bases short, with 6 bases between. Germline CDR1 and CDR2: SNHLY and FYNNEI. This CDR3 is built from 14 residues.

The chain recombines TRBV29-1 with TRBJ1-1; D possibly corresponds to TRBD1 (6 bases). The CDR3 is 13 amino acids. The germline V and J ends were trimmed by 4 bases and 5 bases, with 14 bases remaining between them. Germline V gene lookup returns CDR1 SQVTM and CDR2 ANQGSEA. The CDR3 here is CSVGMTGGTEAFF. The CDR3 DNA follows: TGCAGCGTTGGGATGACAGGTGGAACTGAAGCTTTCTTT.

The gene calls are TRBV27 and TRBJ1-3; TRBD1 agrees at 7 bases. The germline CDR1 and CDR2 sequences are MNHEY and SMNVEV (reference sequence). J was trimmed by 3 bases and V by 7 bases; bases with no gene match: 15. This CDR3 spans 17 amino acids. CDR3 bases: TGTGCCAGCATCGGCGGGGCAGGGGGGCTGTTTGGAAACACCATATATTTT. Its translation is CASIGGAGGLFGNTIYF.

This clone was detected once. V is TRBV7-6 and J is TRBJ2-7; 9 bases map to TRBD1. Trimming cost V 1 base and J 7 bases; bases outside gene matches: 5. CDR1 is SGHVS, CDR2 FNYEAQ, per germline. The CDR3 consists of 14 residues. For the CDR3, the DNA is TGTGCCAGCAGCTTAGTGGACAGGGGAGGAGAGCAGTACTTC. It codes for CASSLVDRGGEQYF.

The rearrangement links TRBV5-4 to TRBJ2-3; 12 positions agree with TRBD2. CDR1 SGHNT and CDR2 YYREEE come from the germline V gene (reference sequence). J lost 1 base, V lost 1 base, and 1 base had no gene match. CDR3 length equals 16 residues. The CDR3 is CASSLRLAGGTDTQYF. In DNA form, the CDR3 reads TGTGCCAGCAGCTTGCGACTAGCGGGGGGCACAGATACGCAGTATTTT.

The V gene is TRBV5-1, the J gene TRBJ1-2; 10 positions agree with TRBD1. V trimming: 4 bases; J trimming: 2 bases; junction bases outside the gene matches: 2. The germline CDR1 and CDR2 sequences are SGHRS and YFSETQ. The CDR3 has 14 residues. CDR3 residues: CASSKDRGNYGYTF. CDR3 bases: TGCGCCAGCAGCAAGGACAGGGGGAACTATGGCTACACCTTC.

The chain couples TRBV5-1 to TRBJ1-1; 7 bases are a match to TRBD1. Germline V gene sequence: CDR1 SGHRS, CDR2 YFSETQ. J gave up 1 base and V 4 bases, and 4 bases lay outside the gene matches. The CDR3 runs 14 residues. CDR3 region: CASSLQGPNTEAFF. The CDR3 coding sequence is TGCGCCAGCAGCCTACAGGGGCCGAACACTGAAGCTTTCTTT.

V gene TRBV2 combines with J gene TRBJ2-2, with D possibly matching TRBD1 (5 bases). This CDR3 region has 13 residues. Trimming left V 5 bases short and J 7 bases short, with 11 bases between. Germline CDR1 and CDR2: SNHLY and FYNNEI. The CDR3 DNA reads TGTGCCAGCAGTTGGGGCCCCGGCGGGGAGCTGTTTTTT. Translation gives CASSWGPGGELFF.

The rearrangement links TRBV7-2 to TRBJ2-5, with D possibly being TRBD2 (5 bases). The CDR3 sequence is 15 residues long. Trimming took off 1 base at V and 2 bases at J, with 11 bases between the two ends. Germline V gene data show CDR1 as SGHTA and CDR2 as FQGNSA. The CDR3 protein is CASSLVGLGQETQYF. CDR3 sequence (DNA): TGTGCCAGCAGCTTAGTAGGACTTGGGCAAGAGACCCAGTACTTC.

This clone was observed a few times. This chain uses TRBV6-1 with TRBJ1-2, with D possibly TRBD1 on 5 matching bases. This CDR3 region has 13 residues. V shed 4 bases and J shed 4 bases, with 10 bases lying between them. In germline, CDR1 is MNHNS, CDR2 SASEGT. Here the CDR3 DNA reads TGTGCCAGCAGTGCCGGACATACCTATGGCTACACCTTC. Translating gives CASSAGHTYGYTF.

The V gene is TRBV9, the J gene TRBJ2-1; 7 bases map to TRBD2. The CDR3 loop spans 14 amino acids. Unmatched junction bases numbered 5, after V lost 4 bases and J lost 4 bases. Germline V gene data show CDR1 as SGDLS and CDR2 as YYNGEE. The CDR3: CASSPPAGYNEQFF. The CDR3 nucleotides are TGTGCCAGCAGCCCGCCAGCGGGGTACAATGAGCAGTTCTTC.

The chain combines TRBV10-1 with TRBJ2-3, with D uncertain. V lost 4 bases, J lost 3 bases, and 5 bases lay in between. From germline, CDR1 is WNHNN and CDR2 SYGVQD (reference sequence). The CDR3 sequence is 12 residues long. CDR3: CASSGATDTQYF. CDR3 DNA sequence: TGCGCCAGCAGTGGAGCGACAGATACGCAGTATTTT.

This chain connects TRBV7-9 to TRBJ2-7; TRBD2 agrees at 10 bases. The CDR3 has 17 amino acids. From germline, CDR1 is SEHNR and CDR2 FQNEAQ (reference sequence). V shed 4 bases, J shed 4 bases, and the junction held 13 bases outside the gene matches. CDR3 in amino acids: CASSSSHGLAGEYEQYF. CDR3 DNA: TGTGCCAGCAGCTCCAGCCACGGGCTAGCGGGAGAATACGAGCAGTACTTC.

About this clone itself: The CDR3 end shows no conserved phenylalanine or tryptophan, and so a read error is likely. The rearrangement links TRBV19 to TRBJ1-2; 8 nucleotides match TRBD1. Germline loops: CDR1 LNHDA, CDR2 SQIVND (reference sequence). The V segment lost 7 bases and the J segment 2 bases; nucleotides outside the gene matches: 9. The length of the CDR3 is 15 residues. The CDR3 here is CASTPGQEINYGYTS. The CDR3 DNA reads as TGTGCCAGTACCCCGGGACAGGAAATAAACTATGGCTACACCTCC.

The chain links TRBV2 to TRBJ2-7; tentatively, D is TRBD2 (6 bases). Germline V gives CDR1 SNHLY, CDR2 FYNNEI. This CDR3 is 13 amino acids long. Trimming shortened V by 7 bases and J by 4 bases, and 14 bases separated the two germline ends. In DNA, the CDR3 is TGTGCCAGCAAGCCGGGACTTCTTTACGAGCAGTACTTC. This encodes CASKPGLLYEQYF.

The V gene is TRBV6-5, the J gene TRBJ2-7, with 9 nucleotides matching TRBD1. CDR1 and CDR2 (germline): MNHEY, SVGAGI. Trimming cost V 6 bases and J 5 bases; bases outside gene matches: 8. CDR3 length: 14 amino acids. Here the CDR3 DNA reads TGTGCCAGCAGAACGACAGGGGGAAGCCACGAGCAGTACTTC. Protein sequence: CASRTTGGSHEQYF.

The genes are TRBV9 and TRBJ1-2, with unresolved D. The V gene's germline CDR1 is SGDLS and CDR2 YYNGEE. The CDR3 is made up of 14 amino acids. With 6 bases removed from V and 2 bases from J, the gap between germline ends came to 14 bases. The CDR3 DNA sequence: TGTGCCAGCAACCCCGGAAGAGGGAACTATGGCTACACCTTC. This gives the protein CASNPGRGNYGYTF. Filled out from reference TRBV9 and TRBJ1-2, the complete variable domain reads DSGVTQTPKHLITATGQRVTLRCSPRSGDLSVYWYQQSLDQGLQFLIQYYNGEERAKGNILERFSAQQFPDLHSELNLSSLELGDSALYFCASNPGRGNYGYTFGSGTRLTVV.

V is TRBV11-2 and J is TRBJ2-1, with unresolved D. V gave up 1 base and J gave up 9 bases, with 7 bases separating them. Per the germline V gene, CDR1 is SGHAT and CDR2 is FQNNGV. The CDR3 has 12 residues. CDR3 DNA sequence: TGTGCCAGCAGCTTAGCAGTTGGTGAGCAGTTCTTC. Residues: CASSLAVGEQFF. Combining the CDR3 with reference TRBV11-2 and TRBJ2-1 gives the whole variable domain EAGVAQSPRYKIIEKRQSVAFWCNPISGHATLYWYQQILGQGPKLLIQFQNNGVVDDSQLPKDRFSAERLKGVDSTLKIQPAKLEDSAVYLCASSLAVGEQFFGPGTRLTVL.

The V call is TRBV5-6, the J call TRBJ2-1, with 10 nucleotides matching TRBD1. V lost 0 bases to trimming and J lost 2 bases; unmatched junction nucleotides: 8. CDR1 is SGHDT and CDR2 is YYEEEE in the germline V gene. This CDR3 is built from 18 residues. The CDR3 bases are TGTGCCAGCAGCTTGGGAGATACGGGGACAGGGGCCTACAATGAGCAGTTCTTC. Its protein is CASSLGDTGTGAYNEQFF.

This chain connects TRBV6-5 to TRBJ2-1, with TRBD2 matching 8 bases. The germline V gene encodes CDR1 MNHEY and CDR2 SVGAGI. This CDR3 is 15 amino acids long. V dropped 6 bases and J dropped 4; count of bases not matched to a gene: 8. The CDR3: CASRSGTRSYNEQFF. CDR3 DNA sequence: TGTGCCAGCAGGTCCGGGACTAGGAGTTACAATGAGCAGTTCTTC.